This T cell receptor beta chain stems from a study of blood T cell repertoires in COVID-19. At the level of the study: T cells, B-cell-depleted T cells, or PBMCs provided the cDNA or gDNA that served as material.

Original handling: Reference gene primer amplification gave estimated nucleated cell counts. Sequencing used immunoSEQ multiplex PCR; TCRdb keeps in-frame clones, though not all of them. V and J calls and clone size follow that table, whereas D and trimming were derived from the DNA. The sample holds about 300,000 clones, roughly 82% seen once. Germline-derived CDR1 and CDR2 are SEHNR and FQNEAQ (reference sequence). The ends lost 5 bases at V and 0 bases at J; junction bases unmatched: 8. The CDR3 sequence is 18 residues long. Only one count was recorded for this clone. The specimen was peripheral blood. The receptor comes from a woman aged 45-65 years with acute or convalescent COVID-19. The chain combines TRBV7-9 with TRBJ2-1; 12 bases are a match to TRBD2. The CDR3 sequence: CASSPGLAGRSSYNEQFF. In nucleotides, the CDR3 is TGTGCCAGCAGCCCGGGACTAGCGGGCCGGAGCTCCTACAATGAGCAGTTCTTC.